The entry below describes one T cell receptor beta chain. This specimen comes from a study of blood T cells in healthy people across ages. Germline-derived CDR1 and CDR2 are SGHTA and FQGTGA. The V end was cut by 1 base, the J end by 6 bases, with 9 bases between. The CDR3 is 13 residues long. With a J-beta primer mix and a sample-barcoded 5' primer, a second PCR ran about 7 to 12 cycles. TCRdb itself ran the 5' RACE reads through MiXCR, one entry per CDR3 protein. The table has about 1.5 million distinct CDR3 sequences, about 42% seen once; the top ten hold under 5%. The chain carries TRBV7-3 and TRBJ1-1; D is undetermined. Sequencing was carried out using blood. The TCR comes from a woman aged 18-35 years in good health. The CDR3 loop reads CASSLMSRSEAFF. CDR3 sequence (DNA): TGTGCCAGCAGCTTAATGTCCAGATCTGAAGCTTTCTTT.